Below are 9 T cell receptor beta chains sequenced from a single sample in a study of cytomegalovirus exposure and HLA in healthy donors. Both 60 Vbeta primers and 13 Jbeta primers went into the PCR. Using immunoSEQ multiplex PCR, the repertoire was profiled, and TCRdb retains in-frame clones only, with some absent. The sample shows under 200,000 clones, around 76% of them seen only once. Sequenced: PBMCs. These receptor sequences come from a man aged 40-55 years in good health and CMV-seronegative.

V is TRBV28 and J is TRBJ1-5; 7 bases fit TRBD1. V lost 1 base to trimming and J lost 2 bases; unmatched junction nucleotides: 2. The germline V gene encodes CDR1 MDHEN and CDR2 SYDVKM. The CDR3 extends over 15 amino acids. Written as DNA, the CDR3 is TGTGCCAGCAGTTTATACGGACAGGGCAATCAGCCCCAGCATTTT. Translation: CASSLYGQGNQPQHF.

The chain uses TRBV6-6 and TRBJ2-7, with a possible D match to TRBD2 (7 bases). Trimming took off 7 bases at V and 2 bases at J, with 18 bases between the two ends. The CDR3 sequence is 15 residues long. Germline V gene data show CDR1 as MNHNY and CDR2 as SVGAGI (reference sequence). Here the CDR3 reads CASIQGGAATYEQYF. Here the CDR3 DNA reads TGTGCCAGCATCCAAGGGGGGGCAGCGACCTACGAGCAGTACTTC.

The DNA for the CDR3 is TGTGCCAGCAATGGGGGGGCGGGTGAGCAGTACGTC. Translation: CASNGGAGEQYV. V and J are TRBV27 and TRBJ2-7, with a possible D match to TRBD2 (7 bases). Germline CDR1 MNHEY, CDR2 SMNVEV (reference sequence). This CDR3 contains 12 residues. Deletions cut 7 bases from V and 7 bases from J, with 14 bases between.

CDR3 nucleotides: TGTGCCGGTAGACAGGGGGCTGAATACGAGCAGTACTTC. It encodes CAGRQGAEYEQYF. The rearrangement uses TRBV30 and TRBJ2-5, with 10 bases identical to TRBD1. TRBJ2-7 explains the end of the DNA better; the J call may be wrong. The CDR3 has 13 residues. The germline V gene has CDR1 GTSNPN and CDR2 SVGIG (reference sequence).

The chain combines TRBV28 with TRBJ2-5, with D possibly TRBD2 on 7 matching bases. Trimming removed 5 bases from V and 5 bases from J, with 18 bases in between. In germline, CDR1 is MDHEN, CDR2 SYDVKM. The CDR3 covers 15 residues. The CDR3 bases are TGTGCCAGCAGTGTAGGGGGAGGGTACTTTGAGACCCAGTACTTC. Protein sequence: CASSVGGGYFETQYF.

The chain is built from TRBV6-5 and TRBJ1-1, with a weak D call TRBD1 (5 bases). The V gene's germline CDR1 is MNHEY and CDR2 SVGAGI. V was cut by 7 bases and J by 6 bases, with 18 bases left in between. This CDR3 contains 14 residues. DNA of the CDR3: TGTGCCAGCAAAGGGGCAGGGTGGTTCGCTGAAGCTTTCTTT. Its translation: CASKGAGWFAEAFF.

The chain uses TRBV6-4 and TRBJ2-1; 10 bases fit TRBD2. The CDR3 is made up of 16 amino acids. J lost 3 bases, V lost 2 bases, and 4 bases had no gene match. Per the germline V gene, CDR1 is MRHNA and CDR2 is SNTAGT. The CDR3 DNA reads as TGTGCCAGCAGTGACGTCCCTAGCGGGAGCTACAATGAGCAGTTCTTC. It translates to CASSDVPSGSYNEQFF.

This CDR3 reads CASSQAGTSGYNEQFF. The CDR3 nucleotides read TGCGCCAGCAGCCAAGCTGGGACTAGCGGTTACAATGAGCAGTTCTTC. This chain connects TRBV4-1 to TRBJ2-1; TRBD2 matches 11 bases. Trimming at V came to 1 base and at J to 4 bases, leaving 3 bases not matched to a gene. The V gene's germline CDR1 is MGHRA and CDR2 YSYEKL. The CDR3 extends over 16 amino acids.

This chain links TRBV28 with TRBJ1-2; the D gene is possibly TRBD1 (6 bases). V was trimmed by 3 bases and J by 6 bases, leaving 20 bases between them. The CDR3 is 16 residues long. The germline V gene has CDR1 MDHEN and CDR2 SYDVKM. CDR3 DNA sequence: TGTGCCAGCAGTTTGGAACAGGGTTTTTTAGGGAATGGCTACACCTTC. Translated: CASSLEQGFLGNGYTF.